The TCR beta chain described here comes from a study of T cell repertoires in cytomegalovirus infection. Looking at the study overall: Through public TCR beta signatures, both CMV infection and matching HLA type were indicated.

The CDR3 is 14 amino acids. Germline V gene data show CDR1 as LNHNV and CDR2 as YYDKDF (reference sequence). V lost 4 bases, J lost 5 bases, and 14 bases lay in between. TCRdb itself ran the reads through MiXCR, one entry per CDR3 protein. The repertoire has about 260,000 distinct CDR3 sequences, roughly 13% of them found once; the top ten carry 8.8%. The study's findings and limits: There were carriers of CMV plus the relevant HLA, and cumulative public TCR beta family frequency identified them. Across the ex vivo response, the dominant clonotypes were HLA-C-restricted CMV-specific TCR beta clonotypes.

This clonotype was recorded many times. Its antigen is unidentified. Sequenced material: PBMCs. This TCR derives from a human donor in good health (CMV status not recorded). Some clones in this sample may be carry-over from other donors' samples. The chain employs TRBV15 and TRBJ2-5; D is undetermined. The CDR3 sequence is CATSKGPDVETQYF. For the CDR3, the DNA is TGTGCCACCAGCAAAGGACCCGATGTGGAGACCCAGTACTTC.